One sample yielded the 19 T cell receptor beta chains listed below, sequenced in a study of T cell responses to AZD1222 COVID-19 vaccine. Profiling relied on immunoSEQ multiplex PCR, and the TCRdb table lists in-frame clones only, not all of them. Of about 100,000 clones detected, around 90% appear once; the ten largest clones hold about 1.5%. The sample here was peripheral blood, taken on day 0 of AZD1222 vaccination. The receptors were sampled from an adult in good health.

The genes are TRBV2 and TRBJ2-2; TRBD2 aligns across 11 bases. The CDR3 extends over 16 amino acids. Trimming cost V 4 bases and J 1 base; bases outside gene matches: 2. The V gene's germline CDR1 is SNHLY and CDR2 FYNNEI. CDR3 sequence: CASSALAGGNTGELFF. The CDR3 nucleotides read TGTGCCAGCAGTGCTCTAGCGGGAGGGAACACCGGGGAGCTGTTTTTT.

This rearrangement joins TRBV6-4 to TRBJ1-2, with D unclear. Germline V gives CDR1 MRHNA, CDR2 SNTAGT. Deletions cut 0 bases from V and 7 bases from J, with 15 bases between. The CDR3 consists of 15 residues. Here the CDR3 reads CASSDSTSGSSGYTF. The CDR3 nucleotides are TGTGCCAGCAGTGACTCGACCTCGGGGTCCTCTGGCTACACCTTC.

This sequence joins TRBV6-6 and TRBJ2-1; 7 bases are shared with TRBD2. This CDR3 is 15 amino acids long. V was pared by 6 bases and J by 7 bases, with 12 bases of the junction left unmatched. The germline V gene encodes CDR1 MNHNY and CDR2 SVGAGI (reference sequence). As DNA, the CDR3 is TGTGCCAGCAGCGCTACGAAGCGGGGAGGGAATGAGCAGTTCTTC. This codes for CASSATKRGGNEQFF.

A single count supports this clone. The rearrangement uses TRBV6-5 and TRBJ1-3; D is uncertain. This CDR3 region has 16 residues. V lost 4 bases, J lost 3 bases, and 16 bases lay in between. CDR1 is MNHEY and CDR2 is SVGAGI in the germline V gene. DNA of the CDR3: TGTGCCAGCAGTTCGGGAGTGGTGGGTCGTGGAAACACCATATATTTT. It specifies CASSSGVVGRGNTIYF.

The chain joins TRBV5-4 to TRBJ2-4; no definite D call. CDR3 length: 15 residues. Trimming pared 4 bases from V and 8 bases from J, leaving 19 bases between. From germline, CDR1 is SGHNT and CDR2 YYREEE (reference sequence). The CDR3 loop is CASSPGSSYIDIQYF. The CDR3 DNA sequence: TGTGCCAGCAGCCCCGGATCTTCTTATATAGACATTCAGTACTTC.

The V gene is TRBV3-1 (or the pseudogene TRBV3-2), the J gene TRBJ2-3; 9 nucleotides align to TRBD2. V lost 1 base, J lost 5 bases, and 4 bases stayed unmatched. CDR1 LGHDT and CDR2 YNNKEL come from the germline V gene (reference sequence). The CDR3 runs 15 residues. CDR3 sequence (DNA): TGTGCCAGCAGCCAAGGGGGTAGCGGGAGAGATACGCAGTATTTT. This sequence encodes CASSQGGSGRDTQYF.

The rearrangement uses TRBV5-4 and TRBJ2-2; the D gene is possibly TRBD2 (5 bases). V lost 3 bases and J lost 5, with 14 bases in between. The germline gives CDR1 SGHNT, CDR2 YYREEE (reference sequence). The CDR3 is made up of 15 amino acids. CDR3 region: CASSSSSGLTGELFF. As DNA, the CDR3 is TGTGCCAGCAGCTCGTCGAGCGGTTTAACCGGGGAGCTGTTTTTT.

The V and J genes are TRBV7-2 and TRBJ1-2; weak D call: TRBD1 (6 bases). Looked up from germline, CDR1 is SGHTA and CDR2 is FQGNSA. The CDR3 has 14 amino acids. Deletions cut 5 bases from V and 6 bases from J, with 16 bases between. The CDR3 nucleotides read TGTGCCAGCAGCCAATTACAGGGTCGGGATGGCTACACCTTC. It codes for CASSQLQGRDGYTF.

J is TRBJ2-5 and V is TRBV6-5, with 13 bases aligning to TRBD2. CDR1 is MNHEY and CDR2 is SVGAGI in the germline V gene. This CDR3 has 15 amino acids. J lost 7 bases, V lost 5 bases, and 7 bases had no gene match. The CDR3 loop is CASSLGTSGTRTQYF. In nucleotides, the CDR3 is TGTGCCAGCAGTCTAGGGACTAGCGGGACTCGGACCCAGTACTTC.

V gene TRBV9 combines with J gene TRBJ1-1, with 7 positions matching TRBD1. J was trimmed by 1 base and V by 0 bases; bases with no gene match: 0. This CDR3 comprises 14 residues. The germline gives CDR1 SGDLS, CDR2 YYNGEE. CDR3 loop: CASSVAGGNTEAFF. Written as DNA, the CDR3 is TGTGCCAGCAGCGTAGCAGGGGGGAACACTGAAGCTTTCTTT.

This chain joins TRBV9 and TRBJ1-3; 8 bases are a match to TRBD1. J gave up 0 bases and V 9 bases, and 17 bases lay outside the gene matches. This CDR3 is built from 18 residues. CDR1 SGDLS and CDR2 YYNGEE come from the germline V gene. The CDR3 loop reads CAKTPGQVLSRSGNTIYF. The CDR3 region has the DNA TGTGCCAAGACCCCGGGACAGGTTTTGTCCCGCTCTGGAAACACCATATATTTT.

The chain employs TRBV7-9 and TRBJ2-2; D is undetermined. Trimming removed 5 bases from V and 5 bases from J, with 18 bases in between. The CDR3 length is 16 residues. From germline, CDR1 is SEHNR and CDR2 FQNEAQ (reference sequence). CDR3 amino acids: CASSERAPKGTGELFF. CDR3 bases: TGTGCCAGCAGCGAAAGGGCCCCCAAAGGAACCGGGGAGCTGTTTTTT.

The V gene is TRBV29-1, the J gene TRBJ1-4; the D gene is possibly TRBD1 (6 bases). This CDR3 region has 16 residues. Trimming shortened V by 0 bases and J by 3 bases, and 14 bases separated the two germline ends. The germline V gene encodes CDR1 SQVTM and CDR2 ANQGSEA. The CDR3 protein is CSVEDHGGIPNEKLFF. The CDR3 region has the DNA TGCAGCGTTGAAGATCACGGGGGCATTCCTAATGAAAAACTGTTTTTT.

In this sample, this clone turned up once. This chain links TRBV6-5 with TRBJ2-1, with D perhaps matching TRBD2 (6 bases). Germline V gene data show CDR1 as MNHEY and CDR2 as SVGAGI. Trimming stripped 0 bases from V and 6 bases from J, with 15 bases between. The CDR3 is 16 amino acids. In DNA form, the CDR3 reads TGTGCCAGCAGTTACTCACCGGGACTCTACTCCAATGAGCAGTTCTTC. This translates into CASSYSPGLYSNEQFF.

The chain has TRBV5-8 and TRBJ2-7; weak D call: TRBD2 (5 bases). This CDR3 comprises 15 residues. Trimming removed 0 bases at V and 0 bases at J, with 10 bases between. Germline V CDR1 and CDR2: SGHTS, YDEGEE. CDR3 in amino acids: CASSLVDSSSYEQYF. DNA for the CDR3: TGTGCCAGCAGCTTGGTGGACTCAAGCTCCTACGAGCAGTACTTC.

The chain employs TRBV5-1 and TRBJ1-6; D perhaps matches TRBD1 (5 bases). This CDR3 has 15 amino acids. Trimming stripped 2 bases from V and 7 bases from J, with 13 bases between. Germline-derived CDR1 and CDR2 are SGHRS and YFSETQ. CDR3 amino acids: CASSLQESRNSPLHF. CDR3 DNA sequence: TGCGCCAGCAGCTTACAGGAGTCGAGAAATTCACCCCTCCACTTT. The full variable domain, completed using reference TRBV5-1 and TRBJ1-6, is KAGVTQTPRYLIKTRGQQVTLSCSPISGHRSVSWYQQTPGQGLQFLFEYFSETQRNKGNFPGRFSGRQFSNSRSEMNVSTLELGDSALYLCASSLQESRNSPLHFGNGTRLTVT.

The chain is built from TRBV28 and TRBJ1-2; D not resolved. This CDR3 region has 14 residues. Per germline, CDR1 MDHEN and CDR2 SYDVKM. V was clipped by 3 bases and J by 5 bases, with 13 bases between them. CDR3 in DNA: TGTGCCAGCAGTTTCCCCGGGAAGCCTTATGGCTACACCTTC. It is translated as CASSFPGKPYGYTF.

The chain recombines TRBV15 with TRBJ2-1; TRBD2 aligns across 11 bases. The junction had 7 bases not matched to a gene; V was cut back by 1 base and J by 5 bases. Germline CDR1 and CDR2: LNHNV and YYDKDF (reference sequence). CDR3 size: 17 residues. DNA of the CDR3: TGTGCCACCAGCAGAGGAACCGGGACTAGCGGTAACAATGAGCAGTTCTTC. Its translation: CATSRGTGTSGNNEQFF.

The chain combines TRBV9 with TRBJ1-2, with no clear D. The CDR3 covers 15 residues. The germline V gene has CDR1 SGDLS and CDR2 YYNGEE. V gave up 0 bases and J gave up 1 base, with 10 bases separating them. DNA for the CDR3: TGTGCCAGCAGCGTAGAGCAGTTCAGTAACTATGGCTACACCTTC. Its protein product is CASSVEQFSNYGYTF.